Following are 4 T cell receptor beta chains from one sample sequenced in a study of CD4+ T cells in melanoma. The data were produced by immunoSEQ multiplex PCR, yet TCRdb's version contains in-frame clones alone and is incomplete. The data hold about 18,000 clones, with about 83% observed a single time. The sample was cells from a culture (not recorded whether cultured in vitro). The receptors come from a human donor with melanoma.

The chain's CDR3 is CAWSIGQGGLGSNQPQHF. The CDR3, as DNA: TGTGCCTGGAGCATTGGACAGGGAGGGCTTGGGAGCAATCAGCCCCAGCATTTT. The chain combines TRBV30 with TRBJ1-5; 8 bases are shared with TRBD1. Germline V CDR1 and CDR2: GTSNPN, SVGIG (reference sequence). V lost 3 bases and J lost 1; bases outside the gene matches: 14. The CDR3 spans 18 residues.

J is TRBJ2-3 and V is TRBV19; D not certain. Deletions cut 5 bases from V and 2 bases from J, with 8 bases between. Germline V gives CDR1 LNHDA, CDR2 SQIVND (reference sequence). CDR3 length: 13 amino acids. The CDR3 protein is CASSLQVTDTQYF. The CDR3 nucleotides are TGTGCCAGTAGTCTCCAGGTCACAGATACGCAGTATTTT.

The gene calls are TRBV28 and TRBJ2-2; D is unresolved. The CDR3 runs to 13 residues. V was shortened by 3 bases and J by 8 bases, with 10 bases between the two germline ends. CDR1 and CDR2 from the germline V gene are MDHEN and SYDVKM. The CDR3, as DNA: TGTGCCAGCAGTTTCATGATGACTGGGGAGCTGTTTTTT. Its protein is CASSFMMTGELFF.

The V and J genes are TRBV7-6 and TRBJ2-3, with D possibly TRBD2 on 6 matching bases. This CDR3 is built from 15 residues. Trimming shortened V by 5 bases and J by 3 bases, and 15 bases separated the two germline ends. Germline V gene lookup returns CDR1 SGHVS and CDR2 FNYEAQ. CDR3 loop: CASSPSGGLTDTQYF. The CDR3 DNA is TGTGCCAGCAGCCCATCCGGGGGTCTGACAGATACGCAGTATTTT. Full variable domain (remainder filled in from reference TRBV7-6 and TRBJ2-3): GAGVSQSPRYKVTKRGQDVALRCDPISGHVSLYWYRQALGQGPEFLTYFNYEAQQDKSGLPNDRFSAERPEGSISTLTIQRTEQRDSAMYRCASSPSGGLTDTQYFGPGTRLTVL.